The rows below give T cell receptor beta chains drawn from one sample of a study of T cell repertoires in cytomegalovirus infection. MiXCR, run by TCRdb on the reads, gives a single entry per CDR3 protein. The table shows roughly 640,000 distinct CDR3 sequences, with roughly a quarter occurring only once. The sequenced sample consisted of CD8+ T cells from PBMCs. These receptors were obtained from a human donor in good health (CMV status not recorded). Some clones in this sample may be carry-over from other donors' samples. The CDR3 runs from the conserved cysteine through the conserved F or W. A D gene is named only where the DNA matches it firmly. A row's size may be missing; if present it is once, few, many or a size class.

d_gene	v_gene	abundance	j_gene	CDR3nt	CDR3aa
NA	TRBV7-9	many	TRBJ1-2	TGTGCCAGCGCGGCGGGGTCGCAGGGCTACACCTTC	CASAAGSQGYTF
NA	TRBV4-1	many	TRBJ1-6	TGCGCCAGCAGCCAAGATCTGACCCTCCACTTT	CASSQDLTLHF
NA	TRBV29-1	NA	TRBJ2-2	TGCAGCGTTACGGACAAAGGGTCGTCGGGCACCGGGGAGCTGTTTTTT	CSVTDKGSSGTGELFF
TRBD1	TRBV5-5	many	TRBJ1-3	TGTGCCAGCAGCCACCCTACAGGGGGATCTGGAAACACCATATATTTT	CASSHPTGGSGNTIYF
NA	TRBV15	NA	TRBJ2-1	TGTGCCACCAGCAGCAGACAGGCAAACAATGAGCAGTTCTTC	CATSSRQANNEQFF
NA	TRBV14	many	TRBJ1-2	TGTGCCAGCAGCCCCCAGAGGGGCTATGGCTACACCTTC	CASSPQRGYGYTF
TRBD2	TRBV27	NA	TRBJ2-1	TGTGCCAGCTCGGGGGGGGTCACCTACAATGAGCAGTTCTTC	CASSGGVTYNEQFF
NA	TRBV7-8	few	TRBJ2-5	TGTGCCAGCAGCCTGGGGGGGCTATGGGAAGAGACCCAGTACTTC	CASSLGGLWEETQYF
TRBD1	TRBV9	NA	TRBJ1-3	TGTGCCAGCAGCGTTACGGGGACAGCCTCTGGAAACACCATATATTTT	CASSVTGTASGNTIYF
TRBD1	TRBV20-1	NA	TRBJ1-2	TGCAGTGCCAGGAAGAGGGGGCCTAACTATGGCTACACCTTC	CSARKRGPNYGYTF
TRBD1	TRBV6-5	few	TRBJ1-1	TGTGCCAGCAGTTTTTTAACCGGGACAGAGCCCACTGAAGCTTTCTTT	CASSFLTGTEPTEAFF
TRBD1	TRBV15	few	TRBJ1-4	TGTGCCACCGGACAGGGCGGTGAAAAACTGTTTTTT	CATGQGGEKLFF
NA	TRBV6-5	NA	TRBJ2-2	TGTGCCAGCAGTTATGGGACTGACTACCTTAACACCGGGGAGCTGTTTTTT	CASSYGTDYLNTGELFF
NA	TRBV29-1	NA	TRBJ1-1	TGCAGCGTTGAAAAGGGAAGGATGAACACTGAAGCTTTCTTT	CSVEKGRMNTEAFF
TRBD2	TRBV7-2	many	TRBJ2-1	TGTGCCAGCAGCTTAAGCGGGGGTCCCTCCAGTGAGCAGTTCTTC	CASSLSGGPSSEQFF
NA	TRBV6-2/TRBV6-3	few	TRBJ1-5	TGTGCCAGCAGCCCTACCGCGAGGAGGGATCAGCCCCAGCATTTT	CASSPTARRDQPQHF
TRBD1	TRBV19	NA	TRBJ1-1	TGTGCCAGTAGAAGGGGGCCCGGCACTGAAGCTTTCTTT	CASRRGPGTEAFF
NA	TRBV9	few	TRBJ2-1	TGTGCCAGCAGCGGAGTCCCCCGGGAGCAGTTCTTC	CASSGVPREQFF
TRBD2	TRBV7-8	many	TRBJ2-1	TGTGCCAGCAGCTTAGCGGGGGGGTTGAATGAGCAGTTCTTC	CASSLAGGLNEQFF
NA	TRBV19	few	TRBJ2-1	TGTGCCAGTAGTAACACGCCATTCTCCTACAATGAGCAGTTCTTC	CASSNTPFSYNEQFF
NA	TRBV12-3/TRBV12-4	NA	TRBJ2-7	TGTGCCAGCAGTGGACAGACAGACACCTACGAGCAGTACTTC	CASSGQTDTYEQYF
TRBD1	TRBV29-1	NA	TRBJ2-3	TGCAGCGATACAGGGGGGGATACGCAGTATTTT	CSDTGGDTQYF
TRBD1	TRBV12-3/TRBV12-4	NA	TRBJ2-7	TGTGCCAGCAGCCTGGGACAGACCAACGAGCAGTACTTC	CASSLGQTNEQYF
TRBD1	TRBV7-4	many	TRBJ1-5	TGTGCCAGCAGCTTCCCGGACAGGGCAGGCAATCAGCCCCAGCATTTT	CASSFPDRAGNQPQHF
NA	TRBV28	many	TRBJ1-4	TGTGCCAGCAGTCTTCGGACCGGCCCAACTAATGAAAAACTGTTTTTT	CASSLRTGPTNEKLFF
NA	TRBV5-1	few	TRBJ2-1	TGCGCCAGCAGCCTTCAGACTGAGCAGTTCTTC	CASSLQTEQFF
NA	TRBV7-9	few	TRBJ2-3	TGTGCCAGCAGCCTGTACAGCTCCATAGGGGCAGATACGCAGTATTTT	CASSLYSSIGADTQYF
NA	TRBV28	many	TRBJ1-3	TGTGCCAGCAGTTTGCAAGGGACTGGAAACACCATATATTTT	CASSLQGTGNTIYF
NA	TRBV28	NA	TRBJ2-7	TGTGCCAGCGCCCCCTCTGCGTATGAGCAGTACTTC	CASAPSAYEQYF
NA	TRBV19	NA	TRBJ1-1	TGTGCCAGTATAGGGAGGGAGGCGTATACTGAAGCTTTCTTT	CASIGREAYTEAFF
NA	TRBV7-6	few	TRBJ1-1	TGTGCCAGCAGCTTAGTGCCAGGGGAACCAGGTACTGAAGCTTTCTTT	CASSLVPGEPGTEAFF